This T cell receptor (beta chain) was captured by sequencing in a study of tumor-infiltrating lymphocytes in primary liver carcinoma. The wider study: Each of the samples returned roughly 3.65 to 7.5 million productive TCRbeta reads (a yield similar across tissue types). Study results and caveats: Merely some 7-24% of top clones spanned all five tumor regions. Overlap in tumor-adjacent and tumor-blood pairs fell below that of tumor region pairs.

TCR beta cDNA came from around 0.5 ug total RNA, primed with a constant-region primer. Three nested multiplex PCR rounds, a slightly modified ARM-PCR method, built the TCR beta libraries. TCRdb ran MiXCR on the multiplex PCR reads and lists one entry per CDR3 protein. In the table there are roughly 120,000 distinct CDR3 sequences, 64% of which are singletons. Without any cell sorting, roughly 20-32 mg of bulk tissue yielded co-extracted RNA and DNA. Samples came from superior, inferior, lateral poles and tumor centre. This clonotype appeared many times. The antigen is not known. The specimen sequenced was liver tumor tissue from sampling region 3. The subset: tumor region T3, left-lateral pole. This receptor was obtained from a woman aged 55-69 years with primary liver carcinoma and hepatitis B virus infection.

CDR3 sequence (DNA): TGCAGCGTCGCGACAGGGGGCGCATCCTCTGGCTACACCTTC. Protein sequence: CSVATGGASSGYTF. The V and J genes are TRBV29-1 and TRBJ1-2; 10 bases align to TRBD1. This CDR3 region has 14 residues. V lost 6 bases, J lost 7 bases, and 11 bases stayed unmatched. Germline V gene data show CDR1 as SQVTM and CDR2 as ANQGSEA.